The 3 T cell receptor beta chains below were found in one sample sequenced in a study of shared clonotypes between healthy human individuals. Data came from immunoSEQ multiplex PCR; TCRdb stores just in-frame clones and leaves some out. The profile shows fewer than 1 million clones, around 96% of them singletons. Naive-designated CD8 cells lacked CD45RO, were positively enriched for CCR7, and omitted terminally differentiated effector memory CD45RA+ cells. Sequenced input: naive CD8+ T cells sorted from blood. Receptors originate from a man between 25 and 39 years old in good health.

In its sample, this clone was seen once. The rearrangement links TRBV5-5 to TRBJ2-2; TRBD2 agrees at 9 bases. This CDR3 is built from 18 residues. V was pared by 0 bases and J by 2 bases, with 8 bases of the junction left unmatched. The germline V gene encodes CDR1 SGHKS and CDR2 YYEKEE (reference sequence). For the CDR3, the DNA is TGTGCCAGCAGCTTGGCTGGCCTAGCGGGATTAAACACCGGGGAGCTGTTTTTT. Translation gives CASSLAGLAGLNTGELFF.

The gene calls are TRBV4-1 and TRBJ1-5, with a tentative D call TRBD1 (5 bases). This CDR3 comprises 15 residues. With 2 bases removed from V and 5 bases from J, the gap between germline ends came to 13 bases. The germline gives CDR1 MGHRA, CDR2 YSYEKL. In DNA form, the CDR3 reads TGCGCCAGCAGCCAAACCCTAGGGACTGATCAGCCCCAGCATTTT. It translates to CASSQTLGTDQPQHF.

Here the CDR3 reads CASSPIQNNQPQHF. CDR3 DNA: TGTGCCAGCAGTCCGATACAGAACAATCAGCCCCAGCATTTT. The V gene is TRBV28, the J gene TRBJ1-5; D ambiguous. V was clipped by 5 bases and J by 3 bases, with 11 bases between them. Germline CDR1 and CDR2: MDHEN and SYDVKM. This CDR3 comprises 14 residues.